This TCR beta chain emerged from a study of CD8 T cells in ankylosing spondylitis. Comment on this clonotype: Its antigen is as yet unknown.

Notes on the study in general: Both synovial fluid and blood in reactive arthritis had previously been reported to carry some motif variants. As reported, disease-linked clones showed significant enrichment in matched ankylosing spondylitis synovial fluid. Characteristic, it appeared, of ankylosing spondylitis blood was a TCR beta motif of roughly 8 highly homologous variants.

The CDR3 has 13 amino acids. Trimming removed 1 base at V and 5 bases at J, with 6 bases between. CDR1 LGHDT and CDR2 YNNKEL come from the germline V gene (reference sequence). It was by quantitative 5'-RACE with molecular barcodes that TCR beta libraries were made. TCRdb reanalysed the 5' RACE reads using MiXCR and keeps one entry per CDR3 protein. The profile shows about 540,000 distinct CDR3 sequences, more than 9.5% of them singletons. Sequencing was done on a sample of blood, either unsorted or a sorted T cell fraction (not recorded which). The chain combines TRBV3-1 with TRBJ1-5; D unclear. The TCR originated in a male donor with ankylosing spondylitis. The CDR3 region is CASSQGDHQPQHF. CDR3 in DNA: TGTGCCAGCAGCCAAGGAGATCATCAGCCCCAGCATTTT.